The entry that follows covers one T cell receptor beta chain sequence. Its antigen is not known. This specimen belongs to a study of shared clonotypes between healthy human individuals. The CDR3 sequence is 13 residues long. V lost 4 bases, J lost 4 bases, and 10 bases lay in between. CDR1 is SGHTS and CDR2 is YDEGEE in the germline V gene. Study-wide points: Sharing across four donors was highest in naive CD4 (approximately 5%) and lowest in memory CD8 (roughly 0.4%). Shared clonotypes across all four donors exceeded non-shared ones in generation probability.

As handled by the study authors: ImmunoSEQ supplied junction-only sequences lacking quality scores, so filtering was different. Some clones are missing from TCRdb's copy, which holds only in-frame ones; the method was immunoSEQ multiplex PCR. V, J and clone size were drawn from that table, and D and trimming were deduced from the DNA. The sample has some 1.4 million clones, 96% seen once. This TCR was sampled from a man in his thirties or forties in good health. The rearrangement uses TRBV5-8 and TRBJ2-3; D might be TRBD1 (6 bases). Sequenced sample: naive CD4+ T cells sorted from blood. The subset was: CD45RA+ positively selected. The CDR3 DNA is TGTGCCAGCAGCCAATGGGGGCCAGATACGCAGTATTTT. This sequence encodes CASSQWGPDTQYF.